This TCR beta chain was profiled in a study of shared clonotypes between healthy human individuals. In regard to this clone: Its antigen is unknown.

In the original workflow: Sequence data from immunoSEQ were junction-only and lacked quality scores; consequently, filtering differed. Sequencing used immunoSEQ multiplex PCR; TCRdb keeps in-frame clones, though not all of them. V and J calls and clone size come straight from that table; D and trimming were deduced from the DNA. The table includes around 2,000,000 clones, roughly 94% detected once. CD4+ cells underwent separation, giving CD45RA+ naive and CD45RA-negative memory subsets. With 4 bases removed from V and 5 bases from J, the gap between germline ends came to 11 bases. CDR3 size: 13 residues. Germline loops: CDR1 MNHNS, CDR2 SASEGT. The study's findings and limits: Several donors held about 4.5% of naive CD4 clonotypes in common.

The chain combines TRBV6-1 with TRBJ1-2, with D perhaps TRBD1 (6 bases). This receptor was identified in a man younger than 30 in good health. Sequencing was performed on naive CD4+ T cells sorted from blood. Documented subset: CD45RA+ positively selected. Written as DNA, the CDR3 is TGTGCCAGCAGTGTGTACAGGGAGTATGGCTACACCTTC. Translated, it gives CASSVYREYGYTF.